This passage covers 9 T cell receptor beta chains from one sample sequenced in a study of T cell responses to AZD1222 COVID-19 vaccine. Produced via immunoSEQ multiplex PCR; TCRdb's table is partial and in-frame only. The profile covers approximately 140,000 clones, with around 90% appearing a single time and approximately 5.2% taken by the ten largest. Sequences were derived from peripheral blood, sampled on day 0 of AZD1222 vaccination. The receptors come from an adult in good health.

The V call is TRBV6-5, the J call TRBJ2-2; no reliable D call. Trimming removed 6 bases from V and 4 bases from J, with 15 bases in between. This CDR3 comprises 15 residues. Germline CDR1 reads MNHEY; CDR2 reads SVGAGI. CDR3 sequence (DNA): TGTGCCAGCAGAGTGGCCGGGCGACGCACCGGGGAGCTGTTTTTT. Protein sequence: CASRVAGRRTGELFF.

This chain joins TRBV4-3 and TRBJ1-1, with D tentatively TRBD1 (5 bases). Germline CDR1 reads LGHNA; CDR2 reads YSLEER. V was pared by 0 bases and J by 8 bases, with 13 bases between. The CDR3 is 14 residues long. The CDR3 coding sequence is TGCGCCAGCAGCCAAGATTGGAGGGGAGGGGAAGCTTTCTTT. It encodes CASSQDWRGGEAFF.

The chain is built from TRBV24-1 and TRBJ2-1; no definite D call. The CDR3 has 13 residues. V shed 4 bases and J shed 3 bases, with 6 bases lying between them. The germline CDR1 and CDR2 sequences are KGHDR and SFDVKD. The CDR3 DNA reads as TGTGCCACCAGTGAGTGGGACTACAATGAGCAGTTCTTC. This sequence encodes CATSEWDYNEQFF.

This chain joins TRBV5-1 and TRBJ2-3; 8 bases agree with TRBD1. This CDR3 region has 16 residues. J gave up 5 bases and V 4 bases, and 12 bases lay outside the gene matches. Germline V lookup: CDR1 SGHRS, CDR2 YFSETQ. The CDR3 DNA sequence: TGCGCCAGCAGCCCCGGTCGACAGGGGATGGGAGATACGCAGTATTTT. The encoded protein is CASSPGRQGMGDTQYF.

The rearrangement uses TRBV6-2 or TRBV6-3 and TRBJ1-1; D is undetermined. V shed 6 bases and J shed 11 bases, with 13 bases lying between them. Germline CDR1 is MNHEY and CDR2 is SVGEGT. The CDR3 runs to 11 residues. The CDR3 loop reads CASSLDRSAFF. The CDR3 DNA sequence: TGTGCCAGCAGCCTAGACCGTTCTGCTTTCTTT.

The chain combines TRBV5-6 with TRBJ1-2, with D hard to call. The CDR3 is 12 amino acids. Deletions cut 6 bases from V and 4 bases from J, with 10 bases between. The germline V gene encodes CDR1 SGHDT and CDR2 YYEEEE. This chain's CDR3 is CASIKSVYGYTF. Written as DNA, the CDR3 is TGTGCCAGCATTAAGAGTGTCTATGGCTACACCTTC.

The rearrangement links TRBV9 to TRBJ2-3; possibly TRBD1 for D (6 bases). Germline lookup yields CDR1 SGDLS and CDR2 YYNGEE. V was pared by 6 bases and J by 0 bases, with 14 bases between. CDR3 length: 15 residues. CDR3 region: CASNRQVTSTDTQYF. CDR3 sequence (DNA): TGTGCCAGCAACAGACAGGTGACTAGCACAGATACGCAGTATTTT.

CDR3 sequence: CASSSSYEQYF. The CDR3, as DNA: TGTGCCAGCAGTTCCTCCTACGAGCAGTACTTC. The chain has TRBV28 and TRBJ2-7, with D hard to call. CDR3 length: 11 amino acids. In germline, CDR1 is MDHEN, CDR2 SYDVKM. V lost 4 bases and J 0 bases, leaving 1 base between the germline ends.

This chain uses TRBV2 with TRBJ1-3, with 7 bases lining up with TRBD1. The V gene's germline CDR1 is SNHLY and CDR2 FYNNEI. Unmatched junction bases numbered 7, after V lost 6 bases and J lost 2 bases. The length of the CDR3 is 15 residues. The CDR3 sequence is CASRPTGEAGNTIYF. In DNA, the CDR3 is TGTGCCAGCAGGCCCACAGGGGAGGCTGGAAACACCATATATTTT. Full variable domain (rest looked up from reference TRBV2 and TRBJ1-3): EPEVTQTPSHQVTQMGQEVILRCVPISNHLYFYWYRQILGQKVEFLVSFYNNEISEKSEIFDDQFSVERPDGSNFTLKIRSTKLEDSAMYFCASRPTGEAGNTIYFGEGSWLTVV.